Below, 4 T cell receptor beta chains from the same sample are listed, as sequenced in a study of technical replicates of blood from several donors. Using immunoSEQ multiplex PCR, the repertoire was profiled, and TCRdb retains in-frame clones only, with some absent. This table holds 65,000 to 85,000 clones, 85% to 95% found once. Sequenced: T cells isolated from PBMCs. The receptors were gathered from a human donor in good health.

The chain carries TRBV10-1 and TRBJ2-5, with 8 bases identical to TRBD2. The CDR3 totals 16 residues. Looked up from germline, CDR1 is WNHNN and CDR2 is SYGVQD (reference sequence). V lost 1 base and J lost 1; bases outside the gene matches: 5. CDR3 residues: CASSELSTSGQETQYF. The DNA of the CDR3 is TGCGCCAGCAGTGAGTTATCAACTAGCGGCCAAGAGACCCAGTACTTC.

The genes are TRBV6-6 and TRBJ2-2; 11 bases align to TRBD2. The CDR3 is 14 residues long. In germline, CDR1 is MNHNY, CDR2 SVGAGI (reference sequence). V lost 9 bases, J lost 1 base, and 1 base stayed unmatched. The CDR3 DNA follows: TGTGCCAGTGGGACTAGCGGGAACACCGGGGAGCTGTTTTTT. Amino acid sequence: CASGTSGNTGELFF.

This clone was found a few times. This rearrangement joins TRBV10-3 to TRBJ1-1, with 7 bases matching TRBD1. The junction had 7 bases not matched to a gene; V was cut back by 6 bases and J by 0 bases. Germline loops: CDR1 ENHRY, CDR2 SYGVKD. This CDR3 has 15 residues. CDR3 residues: CAIRGDRLMNTEAFF. As DNA, the CDR3 is TGTGCCATCAGGGGGGACAGACTCATGAACACTGAAGCTTTCTTT.

The chain has TRBV11-3 and TRBJ2-5; TRBD1 agrees at 8 bases. The V gene's germline CDR1 is SGHNT and CDR2 YENEEA. V lost 5 bases and J lost 2; bases outside the gene matches: 10. The CDR3 consists of 16 residues. CDR3 in amino acids: CASSPRTGFVQETQYF. Written as DNA, the CDR3 is TGTGCCAGCAGCCCTCGGACAGGGTTCGTTCAAGAGACCCAGTACTTC.